Described below is a single T cell receptor (beta chain) sequence and its context. Its antigen is as yet unknown. Here immunoSEQ multiplex PCR was the method, and the copy in TCRdb shows in-frame clones only, minus some. The sample holds roughly 200,000 clones, around 92% seen once. This sample was included in a study of T cell responses to AZD1222 COVID-19 vaccine. Regarding the study as a whole: Clonal diversity was possibly underestimated; the donors were predominantly white British and more often female. Close to half of all spike-specific TCRs reportedly target regions of the variants that are unmutated. Increased Spike-specific TCR breadth and depth were observed after two AZD1222 doses. Only five or six AZD1222 recipients tested seropositive at baseline.

The V end lost 1 base, the J end lost 2 bases, and 8 bases lay between the germline ends. Germline V gives CDR1 MDHEN, CDR2 SYDVKM. The CDR3 has 14 amino acids. The clonotype was recovered from an adult in good health. Sequencing was performed on peripheral blood, taken on day 0 of AZD1222 vaccination. The chain couples TRBV28 to TRBJ1-2, with D hard to call. In DNA form, the CDR3 reads TGTGCCAGCAGTTTATCCGTCCTCAACTATGGCTACACCTTC. Translating it yields CASSLSVLNYGYTF.